Below, 22 T cell receptor beta chains from the same sample are listed, as sequenced in a study of OX40 agonist ivuxolimab in advanced cancers. The method was immunoSEQ multiplex PCR; TCRdb's version includes in-frame clones alone and lacks a portion of them. Of some 8,000 clones listed, less than 90% are singletons. The sequenced sample was CD4+ or CD8+ T cells sorted from blood, obtained in a trial of the OX40 agonist ivuxolimab. All receptors come from an adult with an advanced solid tumor such as melanoma, head and neck, liver or kidney cancer.

This clone occurred a few times. V is TRBV5-3 and J is TRBJ1-5, with TRBD1 as a possible D gene (6 bases). TRBV5-3 is flagged as an ORF with uncertain function. The V end was cut by 4 bases, the J end by 4 bases, with 15 bases between. The CDR3 runs 15 residues. Here the CDR3 DNA reads TGTGCCAGAAGCCCGGTCGGACAGTTTAATCAGCCCCAGCATTTT. This gives the protein CARSPVGQFNQPQHF.

The rearrangement joins TRBV19 to TRBJ2-2; D remains unclear. The CDR3 length is 12 residues. V shed 0 bases and J shed 7 bases, with 3 bases lying between them. Germline V lookup: CDR1 LNHDA, CDR2 SQIVND (reference sequence). The CDR3 protein is CASSIDGGELFF. CDR3 sequence (DNA): TGTGCCAGTAGTATAGACGGCGGGGAGCTGTTTTTT.

The rearrangement uses TRBV13 and TRBJ1-5; 7 bases map to TRBD1. The CDR3 extends over 13 amino acids. With V trimmed by 5 bases and J by 4 bases, 2 bases remained unmatched. From germline, CDR1 is PRHDT and CDR2 FYEKMQ (reference sequence). The CDR3: CASSQTGNQPQHF. The CDR3 bases are TGTGCCAGCAGCCAGACAGGGAATCAGCCCCAGCATTTT.

The chain recombines TRBV11-2 with TRBJ2-2; D may be TRBD1 or TRBD2 (5 bases each). Germline-derived CDR1 and CDR2 are SGHAT and FQNNGV. The germline V and J ends were trimmed by 5 bases and 0 bases, with 7 bases remaining between them. The length of the CDR3 is 14 residues. CDR3 sequence (DNA): TGTGCCAGCAGCCCGGGACCGAACACCGGGGAGCTGTTTTTT. Protein product: CASSPGPNTGELFF.

V gene TRBV6-1 combines with J gene TRBJ2-1, with D hard to call. Trimming pared 2 bases from V and 4 bases from J, leaving 12 bases between. Germline lookup yields CDR1 MNHNS and CDR2 SASEGT. The CDR3 has 15 residues. The CDR3 nucleotides read TGTGCCAGCAGTGAACTGAAGTATTCGTACAATGAGCAGTTCTTC. Protein: CASSELKYSYNEQFF.

The chain carries TRBV27 and TRBJ2-7, with D perhaps TRBD2 (5 bases). Germline lookup yields CDR1 MNHEY and CDR2 SMNVEV (reference sequence). The CDR3 has 14 residues. Trimming cost V 2 bases and J 6 bases, with 14 bases left between them. This CDR3 is CASSLRGSGFEQYF. The DNA of the CDR3 is TGTGCCAGCAGTTTAAGAGGGTCGGGTTTCGAGCAGTACTTC.

The CDR3 loop reads CASSEFQGPDTEAFF. The DNA for the CDR3 is TGTGCCAGCAGTGAATTTCAGGGGCCGGACACTGAAGCTTTCTTT. This chain uses TRBV6-1 with TRBJ1-1, with TRBD1 as a possible D gene (6 bases). In germline, CDR1 is MNHNS, CDR2 SASEGT. This CDR3 region has 15 residues. V was trimmed by 2 bases and J by 3 bases, leaving 13 bases between them.

The V call is TRBV5-4, the J call TRBJ2-7; 13 bases fit TRBD2. The CDR3 spans 15 residues. The germline CDR1 and CDR2 sequences are SGHNT and YYREEE (reference sequence). The trim removed 4 bases at V and 4 bases at J, leaving 5 bases unmatched. In DNA, the CDR3 is TGTGCCAGCAGCCTAGGGACTAGCGGGATTTACGAGCAGTACTTC. Amino acids: CASSLGTSGIYEQYF.

V gene TRBV6-1 combines with J gene TRBJ2-7; 12 bases fit TRBD2. Germline V gives CDR1 MNHNS, CDR2 SASEGT. V lost 5 bases and J lost 3; bases outside the gene matches: 5. The CDR3 runs 15 residues. Here the CDR3 DNA reads TGTGCCAGCAGTCAACTAGCGGGAGGAAACTACGAGCAGTACTTC. It translates to CASSQLAGGNYEQYF.

The chain joins TRBV11-2 to TRBJ1-1; perhaps TRBD1 as D (6 bases). The CDR3 length is 16 residues. Germline CDR1 SGHAT, CDR2 FQNNGV. Trimming took off 1 base at V and 1 base at J, with 13 bases between the two ends. As DNA, the CDR3 is TGTGCCAGCAGCTTAGTAGGAGGGGGTTGGAACACTGAAGCTTTCTTT. Translation gives CASSLVGGGWNTEAFF.

V and J are TRBV5-6 and TRBJ1-4; D not resolved. Trimming took off 1 base at V and 5 bases at J, with 12 bases between the two ends. Germline V gene sequence: CDR1 SGHDT, CDR2 YYEEEE. The CDR3 extends over 15 amino acids. The CDR3 DNA reads as TGTGCCAGCAGCTTGTTCGACATTGGCAATGAAAAACTGTTTTTT. Encoded protein: CASSLFDIGNEKLFF.

The rearrangement links TRBV19 to TRBJ2-6; D remains ambiguous. Germline V gene lookup returns CDR1 LNHDA and CDR2 SQIVND (reference sequence). The CDR3 has 16 residues. Trimming cost V 1 base and J 3 bases, with 10 bases left between them. The CDR3 is CASSIGPAIGANVLTF. The DNA for the CDR3 is TGTGCCAGTAGTATAGGTCCGGCGATTGGGGCCAACGTCCTGACTTTC.

This clone was counted a single time. The chain joins TRBV5-5 to TRBJ2-7; possible D gene TRBD1, 6 bases. From germline, CDR1 is SGHKS and CDR2 YYEKEE (reference sequence). The CDR3 runs 14 residues. The V gene lost 3 bases and the J gene lost 0 bases, with 10 bases spanning the gap. CDR3 amino acids: CASSSPDSSYEQYF. The DNA for the CDR3 is TGTGCCAGCAGCTCACCGGACAGCTCCTACGAGCAGTACTTC.

The chain uses TRBV4-1 and TRBJ2-2, with no clear D. V gave up 5 bases and J gave up 3 bases, with 10 bases separating them. The CDR3 extends over 14 amino acids. Per the germline V gene, CDR1 is MGHRA and CDR2 is YSYEKL. The CDR3 coding sequence is TGCGCCAGCAGCGGGTCCCGCGACACCGGGGAGCTGTTTTTT. Amino acids: CASSGSRDTGELFF.

The chain carries TRBV2 and TRBJ2-1, with 11 nucleotides matching TRBD2. Trimming removed 4 bases from V and 7 bases from J; junction bases left unmatched: 9. CDR1 and CDR2 from the germline V gene are SNHLY and FYNNEI. The CDR3 length is 16 residues. The CDR3 reads CASSAVLAGARNEQFF. Written as DNA, the CDR3 is TGTGCCAGCAGTGCGGTACTAGCGGGAGCCCGTAATGAGCAGTTCTTC.

The J gene is TRBJ2-5, the V gene TRBV5-1, with D tentatively TRBD1 or TRBD2 (5 bases each). There are 14 residues in the CDR3. Germline V CDR1 and CDR2: SGHRS, YFSETQ. The V end lost 4 bases, the J end lost 0 bases, and 10 bases lay between the germline ends. CDR3 protein: CASSPGPDQETQYF. CDR3 DNA sequence: TGCGCCAGCAGCCCGGGACCGGACCAAGAGACCCAGTACTTC.

This chain links TRBV9 with TRBJ1-2; 7 bases line up with TRBD1. The V segment lost 4 bases and the J segment 6 bases; nucleotides outside the gene matches: 12. The CDR3 totals 15 residues. The germline V gene encodes CDR1 SGDLS and CDR2 YYNGEE. This CDR3 reads CASSSIQGLEDGYTF. The DNA of the CDR3 is TGTGCCAGCAGCTCAATACAGGGGTTGGAGGATGGCTACACCTTC.

There are a few counts of this clone. The chain has TRBV28 and TRBJ2-7; 7 bases line up with TRBD2. The CDR3 contains 13 residues. V dropped 4 bases and J dropped 7; count of bases not matched to a gene: 7. Germline values: CDR1 MDHEN, CDR2 SYDVKM. CDR3 loop: CASSSSGTIEQYF. CDR3 coding DNA: TGTGCCAGCAGTTCTTCCGGGACTATAGAGCAGTACTTC.

The V and J genes are TRBV7-9 and TRBJ2-7; D possibly matches TRBD1 or TRBD2 (7 bases each). CDR1 is SEHNR, CDR2 FQNEAQ, per germline (reference sequence). Trimming took off 4 bases at V and 2 bases at J, with 15 bases between the two ends. The length of the CDR3 is 15 residues. The CDR3 loop is CASSSQGTMTYEQYF. The CDR3 DNA reads TGTGCCAGCAGCTCACAGGGGACTATGACCTACGAGCAGTACTTC.

The chain has TRBV7-8 and TRBJ2-1; 9 bases align to TRBD2. The V and J ends lost 0 bases and 4 bases, in that order; junction bases with no gene match: 4. Germline lookup yields CDR1 SGHVS and CDR2 FQNEAQ. The CDR3 is 16 amino acids. The CDR3 DNA follows: TGTGCCAGCAGCTTAGCGGCGACTAGCGGATACAATGAGCAGTTCTTC. Translating gives CASSLAATSGYNEQFF.

V gene TRBV12-5 combines with J gene TRBJ2-5; tentative D call: TRBD2 (6 bases). Trimming cost V 4 bases and J 4 bases, with 19 bases left between them. Germline V gives CDR1 LGHNT, CDR2 FRNRAP. This CDR3 is 16 amino acids long. CDR3: CASGSAREESRETQYF. The CDR3 region has the DNA TGTGCTAGTGGTTCGGCCAGGGAGGAAAGTCGAGAGACCCAGTACTTC.

A few counts support this clone. V gene TRBV7-9 combines with J gene TRBJ2-5; 9 positions match TRBD2. CDR1 is SEHNR, CDR2 FQNEAQ, per germline (reference sequence). V dropped 7 bases and J dropped 3; count of bases not matched to a gene: 15. The CDR3 loop spans 17 amino acids. The CDR3 nucleotides read TGTGCCAGCACTCTTTTTGGTAGCGGGGGTAGAGAAGAGACCCAGTACTTC. This sequence encodes CASTLFGSGGREETQYF.